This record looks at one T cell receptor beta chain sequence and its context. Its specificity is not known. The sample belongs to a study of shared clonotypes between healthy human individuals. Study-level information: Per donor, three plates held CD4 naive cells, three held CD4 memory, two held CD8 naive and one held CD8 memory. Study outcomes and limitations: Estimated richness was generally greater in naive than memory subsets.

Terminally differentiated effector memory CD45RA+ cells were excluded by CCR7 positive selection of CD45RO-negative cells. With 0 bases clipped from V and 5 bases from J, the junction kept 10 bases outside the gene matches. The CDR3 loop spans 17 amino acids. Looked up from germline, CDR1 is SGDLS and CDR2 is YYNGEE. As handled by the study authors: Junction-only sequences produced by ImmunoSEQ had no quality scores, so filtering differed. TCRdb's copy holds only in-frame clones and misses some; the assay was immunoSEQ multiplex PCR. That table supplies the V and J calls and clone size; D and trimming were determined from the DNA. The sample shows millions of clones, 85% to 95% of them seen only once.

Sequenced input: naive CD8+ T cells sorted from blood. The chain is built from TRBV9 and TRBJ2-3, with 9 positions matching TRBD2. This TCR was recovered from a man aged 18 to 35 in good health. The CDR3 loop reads CASSVATAGGPEDTQYF. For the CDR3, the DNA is TGTGCCAGCAGCGTAGCTACGGCGGGGGGGCCGGAAGATACGCAGTATTTT.